This T cell receptor (beta chain) was sequenced for a study of cytomegalovirus exposure and HLA in healthy donors. Background on the study: Earlier work reported 117 million unique TCR beta sequences from 180 million or so T cells.

CDR1 is SGHRS and CDR2 is YFSETQ in the germline V gene. Trimming left V 4 bases short and J 0 bases short, with 7 bases between. CDR3 length equals 13 residues. The PCR employed 60 Vbeta primers together with 13 Jbeta primers. Measured with immunoSEQ multiplex PCR; TCRdb has only the in-frame clones, and not every one. In the table there are about 88,000 clones, around 90% of which are singletons. Healthy people donating bone marrow made up the donors. The receptor comes from a man aged 18 to 35 in good health and CMV-seronegative. The chain joins TRBV5-1 to TRBJ1-1, with D tentatively TRBD1 (5 bases). Material for sequencing was PBMCs. CDR3: CASSRGMNTEAFF. CDR3 nucleotides: TGCGCCAGCAGCCGGGGGATGAACACTGAAGCTTTCTTT.